The 29 T cell receptor beta chains below come from one sample, sequenced in a study of radiotherapy plus CTLA-4 blockade in lung cancer. Sequencing used immunoSEQ multiplex PCR; TCRdb keeps in-frame clones, though not all of them. The repertoire includes 80,000 or so clones, around 81% of them detected once, and approximately 4% sits in the top ten. Specimen: peripheral blood, collected from a patient treated with radiotherapy plus ipilimumab. Receptors originate from a human donor with non-small cell lung cancer who had a partial response to radiotherapy plus ipilimumab. Some clones in this sample may be carry-over from other donors' samples.

This clone was seen a single time. The V call is TRBV11-3, the J call TRBJ2-1; D is uncertain. The V and J ends lost 3 bases and 4 bases respectively, with 7 bases between them. Germline CDR1 SGHNT, CDR2 YENEEA. This CDR3 region has 13 residues. CDR3 region: CASSFVRYNEQFF. DNA of the CDR3: TGTGCCAGCAGCTTCGTCAGGTACAATGAGCAGTTCTTC.

The J gene is TRBJ1-1, the V gene TRBV5-4; 7 nucleotides align to TRBD1. Trimming cost V 0 bases and J 4 bases; bases outside gene matches: 6. The CDR3 extends over 15 amino acids. The V gene's germline CDR1 is SGHNT and CDR2 YYREEE (reference sequence). The chain's CDR3 is CASSLAQGIVTEAFF. The CDR3 DNA follows: TGTGCCAGCAGCTTGGCACAGGGGATCGTCACTGAAGCTTTCTTT. Complete variable domain (other parts from reference TRBV5-4 and TRBJ1-1): ETGVTQSPTHLIKTRGQQVTLRCSSQSGHNTVSWYQQALGQGPQFIFQYYREEENGRGNFPPRFSGLQFPNYSSELNVNALELDDSALYLCASSLAQGIVTEAFFGQGTRLTVV.

The rearrangement uses TRBV6-6 and TRBJ2-7; 11 bases are shared with TRBD1. The CDR3 is made up of 13 amino acids. Germline V gene lookup returns CDR1 MNHNY and CDR2 SVGAGI (reference sequence). V trimming: 8 bases; J trimming: 6 bases; junction bases outside the gene matches: 6. CDR3: CASAGTGGTEQYF. The CDR3 DNA follows: TGTGCCAGCGCCGGGACAGGGGGAACCGAGCAGTACTTC.

V is TRBV11-2 and J is TRBJ2-3, with TRBD1 matching 7 bases. Germline V gene data show CDR1 as SGHAT and CDR2 as FQNNGV. This CDR3 has 15 residues. The J segment lost 5 bases and the V segment lost 0 bases, leaving 5 bases of the junction unmatched. The CDR3 loop reads CASSLEGRGIDTQYF. CDR3 DNA: TGTGCCAGCAGCTTAGAAGGCAGGGGGATAGATACGCAGTATTTT.

This chain uses TRBV29-1 with TRBJ1-2; 7 bases map to TRBD1. V was clipped by 6 bases and J by 5 bases; unmatched bases: 15. Germline V gene lookup returns CDR1 SQVTM and CDR2 ANQGSEA. This CDR3 is built from 15 residues. The CDR3, as DNA: TGCAGCGTGGAGGAGGGACAGCTAATTTCTTATGGCTACACCTTC. This codes for CSVEEGQLISYGYTF.

The genes are TRBV6-5 and TRBJ1-2; possibly TRBD1 for D (6 bases). Germline CDR1 reads MNHEY; CDR2 reads SVGAGI. The CDR3 is 13 amino acids. The V end was cut by 7 bases, the J end by 3 bases, with 12 bases between. The chain's CDR3 is CASTEGGDYGYTF. The CDR3 DNA reads as TGTGCCAGCACCGAAGGGGGAGACTATGGCTACACCTTC.

The CDR3 DNA sequence: TGCGCCAGCAGCTTGGAAGTAGGAGGGGGCGGTGAAAAACTGTTTTTT. It codes for CASSLEVGGGGEKLFF. The chain is built from TRBV5-1 and TRBJ1-4, with 7 bases matching TRBD1. CDR1 is SGHRS, CDR2 YFSETQ, per germline. The CDR3 sequence is 16 residues long. Trimming took 0 bases from V and 7 from J; bases not matched to a gene: 9.

The rearrangement uses TRBV6-1 and TRBJ2-2; maybe TRBD1 (6 bases). Germline values: CDR1 MNHNS, CDR2 SASEGT. Trimming took 6 bases from V and 4 from J, leaving 15 bases between them. The CDR3 has 15 amino acids. In nucleotides, the CDR3 is TGTGCCAGCAGATACAACCTGGGGGCCACCGGGGAGCTGTTTTTT. The encoded protein is CASRYNLGATGELFF.

The genes are TRBV7-8 and TRBJ2-6, with D unclear. Germline V CDR1 and CDR2: SGHVS, FQNEAQ. Trimming left V 1 base short and J 4 bases short, with 8 bases between. The CDR3 loop spans 15 amino acids. The CDR3 DNA follows: TGTGCCAGCAGCTTAGGCCACACGGGGGCCAACGTCCTGACTTTC. Its protein product is CASSLGHTGANVLTF.

V and J are TRBV19 and TRBJ1-1, with 8 positions matching TRBD1. Per germline, CDR1 LNHDA and CDR2 SQIVND (reference sequence). The trim removed 3 bases at V and 5 bases at J, leaving 5 bases unmatched. The CDR3 is made up of 14 amino acids. This chain's CDR3 is CASSMDRVSTEAFF. The DNA of the CDR3 is TGTGCCAGTAGTATGGACAGGGTGAGTACTGAAGCTTTCTTT.

The V gene is TRBV4-1, the J gene TRBJ2-6, with D tentatively TRBD1 (6 bases). V was cut by 4 bases and J by 2 bases, with 15 bases left in between. The CDR3 runs 17 residues. Per germline, CDR1 MGHRA and CDR2 YSYEKL. The CDR3 is CASSPDPRGAGANVLTF. CDR3 DNA: TGCGCCAGCAGCCCCGATCCCAGGGGCGCTGGGGCCAACGTCCTGACTTTC.

V gene TRBV18 combines with J gene TRBJ2-1; 14 bases match TRBD2. This CDR3 has 20 amino acids. V was pared by 1 base and J by 5 bases, with 13 bases of the junction left unmatched. Germline CDR1 reads KGHSH; CDR2 reads LQKENI. CDR3 nucleotide sequence: TGTGCCAGCTCACCACAAAGGACTAGCGGGAGGAGGACACAAAACAATGAGCAGTTCTTC. Translation gives CASSPQRTSGRRTQNNEQFF. Full variable domain (remainder filled in from reference TRBV18 and TRBJ2-1): NAGVMQNPRHLVRRRGQEARLRCSPMKGHSHVYWYRQLPEEGLKFMVYLQKENIIDESGMPKERFSAEFPKEGPSILRIQQVVRGDSAAYFCASSPQRTSGRRTQNNEQFFGPGTRLTVL.

The chain couples TRBV5-1 to TRBJ2-3; tentative D call: TRBD1 (5 bases). The CDR3 has 14 residues. Germline V gives CDR1 SGHRS, CDR2 YFSETQ. V shed 3 bases and J shed 2 bases, with 10 bases lying between them. The DNA of the CDR3 is TGCGCCAGCAGCTCCAGGGCTACCACAGATACGCAGTATTTT. Amino acids: CASSSRATTDTQYF.

The CDR3 protein is CASRRENTGELFF. Here the CDR3 DNA reads TGTGCCAGCAGGCGGGAGAACACCGGGGAGCTGTTTTTT. The rearrangement links TRBV2 to TRBJ2-2; D is possibly TRBD2 (6 bases). This CDR3 has 13 amino acids. The V end lost 6 bases, the J end lost 1 base, and 6 bases lay between the germline ends. Per germline, CDR1 SNHLY and CDR2 FYNNEI.

The chain recombines TRBV20-1 with TRBJ2-7; D unclear. The germline gives CDR1 DFQATT, CDR2 SNEGSKA (reference sequence). The CDR3 sequence is 11 residues long. V was cut by 1 base and J by 3 bases, with 4 bases left in between. The CDR3 DNA is TGCAGTGCTAGAGTCCTCTACGAGCAGTACTTC. Protein: CSARVLYEQYF.

This chain links TRBV7-9 with TRBJ2-1; 10 bases line up with TRBD1. This CDR3 comprises 18 residues. Trimming took 5 bases from V and 4 from J; bases not matched to a gene: 14. Germline CDR1 is SEHNR and CDR2 is FQNEAQ (reference sequence). The CDR3 spells CASSPPRRDRGLYNEQFF. The CDR3 DNA reads as TGTGCCAGCAGCCCCCCCCGCCGGGACAGGGGCCTATACAATGAGCAGTTCTTC.

The chain has TRBV5-1 and TRBJ1-1, with TRBD1 identical over 7 bases. Germline trimming cut 2 bases from V and 8 bases from J; bases unmatched to any gene: 12. CDR3 length equals 15 residues. Germline V lookup: CDR1 SGHRS, CDR2 YFSETQ. The CDR3 DNA sequence: TGCGCCAGCAGCTTAATCTTACAGGGGAGTGGAGAAGCTTTCTTT. Translated: CASSLILQGSGEAFF.

This chain joins TRBV6-1 and TRBJ2-7; possibly TRBD1 for D (6 bases). The CDR3 runs 14 residues. Trimming stripped 5 bases from V and 2 bases from J, with 13 bases between. Germline CDR1 MNHNS, CDR2 SASEGT. CDR3 sequence: CASSQDRFPYEQYF. The CDR3 DNA follows: TGTGCCAGCAGTCAGGACAGATTCCCCTACGAGCAGTACTTC.

The rearrangement uses TRBV11-2 and TRBJ2-2; 8 bases match TRBD1. V dropped 2 bases and J dropped 7; count of bases not matched to a gene: 6. The germline gives CDR1 SGHAT, CDR2 FQNNGV. The CDR3 contains 15 residues. CDR3 in DNA: TGTGCCAGCAGCTTACCCAGGGGGCGTTTCGGGGAGCTGTTTTTT. It is translated as CASSLPRGRFGELFF.

This chain joins TRBV29-1 and TRBJ2-1; TRBD2 matches 8 bases. Germline trimming cut 7 bases from V and 6 bases from J; bases unmatched to any gene: 11. Germline CDR1 reads SQVTM; CDR2 reads ANQGSEA. The CDR3 length is 14 residues. The CDR3 bases are TGCAGCGCCGCAAAGGGACTAGGAGGCAATGAGCAGTTCTTC. This translates into CSAAKGLGGNEQFF.

This chain links TRBV5-4 with TRBJ2-5; 14 nucleotides align to TRBD2. With 4 bases clipped from V and 2 bases from J, the junction kept 10 bases outside the gene matches. CDR1 and CDR2 from the germline V gene are SGHNT and YYREEE (reference sequence). The CDR3 length is 18 residues. DNA for the CDR3: TGTGCCAGCAGCGACGGGACTAGCGGGGGTCTAGGGCAAGAGACCCAGTACTTC. Its translation is CASSDGTSGGLGQETQYF.

J is TRBJ1-2 and V is TRBV18; the match to TRBD1 covers 8 bases. J lost 4 bases, V lost 2 bases, and 6 bases had no gene match. This CDR3 comprises 15 residues. Germline assignment: CDR1 KGHSH and CDR2 LQKENI. The CDR3 sequence is CASSPGQGYGYGYTF. DNA of the CDR3: TGTGCCAGCTCACCAGGACAGGGATACGGCTATGGCTACACCTTC.

The chain uses TRBV5-1 and TRBJ2-2; 8 bases map to TRBD2. The CDR3 has 14 amino acids. V shed 4 bases, J shed 6 bases, and the junction held 5 bases outside the gene matches. The V gene's germline CDR1 is SGHRS and CDR2 YFSETQ. CDR3 loop: CASSPGLVAGELFF. The CDR3, as DNA: TGCGCCAGCAGCCCGGGACTAGTTGCCGGGGAGCTGTTTTTT.

This rearrangement joins TRBV5-1 to TRBJ2-7; 7 positions agree with TRBD1. The CDR3 consists of 13 residues. CDR1 is SGHRS, CDR2 YFSETQ, per germline. V dropped 3 bases and J dropped 3; count of bases not matched to a gene: 3. CDR3 in DNA: TGCGCCAGCAGCTCTCGACAGGGCTACGAGCAGTACTTC. Translating it yields CASSSRQGYEQYF.

V is TRBV7-2 and J is TRBJ2-2; D ambiguous. The CDR3 has 16 residues. Trimming took 3 bases from V and 6 from J, leaving 17 bases between them. Germline CDR1 and CDR2: SGHTA and FQGNSA. CDR3 protein: CASSFWQISGAGELFF. CDR3 coding DNA: TGTGCCAGCAGCTTTTGGCAAATAAGTGGAGCCGGGGAGCTGTTTTTT.

This sequence joins TRBV28 and TRBJ1-2, with D possibly TRBD1 on 5 matching bases. Germline CDR1 and CDR2: MDHEN and SYDVKM. This CDR3 region has 15 residues. Trimming stripped 7 bases from V and 5 bases from J, with 20 bases between. CDR3 region: CASTNSAGYLYGYTF. The DNA for the CDR3 is TGTGCCAGCACAAACTCTGCAGGGTATCTTTATGGCTACACCTTC.

The J gene is TRBJ2-3, the V gene TRBV4-1; the match to TRBD2 covers 12 bases. With 1 base clipped from V and 5 bases from J, the junction kept 7 bases outside the gene matches. CDR3 size: 17 residues. CDR1 is MGHRA and CDR2 is YSYEKL in the germline V gene. The CDR3 DNA follows: TGCGCCAGCAGCCAAGGGATACTAGCGGGGGGACGAGATACGCAGTATTTT. Translating it yields CASSQGILAGGRDTQYF.

The genes are TRBV18 and TRBJ1-1; TRBD1 aligns across 7 bases. V lost 2 bases, J lost 3 bases, and 0 bases stayed unmatched. CDR1 and CDR2 from the germline V gene are KGHSH and LQKENI. CDR3 length equals 13 residues. CDR3 DNA: TGTGCCAGCTCACCAACAGGGGACACTGAAGCTTTCTTT. Its translation is CASSPTGDTEAFF.

The chain recombines TRBV9 with TRBJ2-2, with D possibly TRBD2 on 6 matching bases. Trimming stripped 3 bases from V and 5 bases from J, with 11 bases between. Per the germline V gene, CDR1 is SGDLS and CDR2 is YYNGEE. This CDR3 contains 14 residues. In nucleotides, the CDR3 is TGTGCCAGCAGCGCCGGACTAACTACCGGGGAGCTGTTTTTT. It yields the protein CASSAGLTTGELFF.